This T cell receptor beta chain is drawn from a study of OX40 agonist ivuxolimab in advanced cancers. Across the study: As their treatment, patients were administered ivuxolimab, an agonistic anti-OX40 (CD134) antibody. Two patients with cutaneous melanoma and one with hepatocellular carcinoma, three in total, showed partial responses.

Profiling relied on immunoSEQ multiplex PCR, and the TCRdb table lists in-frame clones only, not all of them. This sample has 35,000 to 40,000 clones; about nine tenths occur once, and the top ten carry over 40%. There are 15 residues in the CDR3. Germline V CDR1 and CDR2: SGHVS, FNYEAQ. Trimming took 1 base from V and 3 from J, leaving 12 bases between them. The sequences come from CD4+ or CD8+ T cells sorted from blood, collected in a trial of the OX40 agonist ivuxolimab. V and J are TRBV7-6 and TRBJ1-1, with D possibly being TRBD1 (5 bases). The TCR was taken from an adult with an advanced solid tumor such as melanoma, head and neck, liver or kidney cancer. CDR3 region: CASSLDPGSDTEAFF. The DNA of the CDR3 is TGTGCCAGCAGCTTAGACCCAGGGTCGGACACTGAAGCTTTCTTT.